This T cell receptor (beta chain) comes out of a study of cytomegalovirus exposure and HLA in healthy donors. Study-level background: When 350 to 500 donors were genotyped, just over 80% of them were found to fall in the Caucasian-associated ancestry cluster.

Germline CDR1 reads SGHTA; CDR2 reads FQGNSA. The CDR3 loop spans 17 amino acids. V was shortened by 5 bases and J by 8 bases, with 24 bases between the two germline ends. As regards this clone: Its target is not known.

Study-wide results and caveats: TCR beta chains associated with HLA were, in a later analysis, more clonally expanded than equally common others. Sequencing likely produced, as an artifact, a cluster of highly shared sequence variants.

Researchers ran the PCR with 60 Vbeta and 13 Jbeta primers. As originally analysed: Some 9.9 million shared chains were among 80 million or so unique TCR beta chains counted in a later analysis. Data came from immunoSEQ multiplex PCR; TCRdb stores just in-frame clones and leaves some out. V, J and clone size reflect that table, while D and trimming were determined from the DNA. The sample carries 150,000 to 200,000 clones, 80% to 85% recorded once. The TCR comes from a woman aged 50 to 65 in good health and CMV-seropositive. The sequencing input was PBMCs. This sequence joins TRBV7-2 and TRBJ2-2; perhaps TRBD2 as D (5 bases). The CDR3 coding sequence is TGTGCCAGCAGCCCCGGCTCTGGGCGCCGAGGGCCAGGGGAGCTGTTTTTT. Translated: CASSPGSGRRGPGELFF.